This TCR beta chain appears in the sequencing data of a study of control samples from healthy donors and cancer patients. Sequencing used immunoSEQ multiplex PCR; TCRdb keeps in-frame clones, though not all of them. The data contain roughly 200,000 clones, 85% to 95% of them singletons. The CDR3 length is 15 residues. The ends lost 3 bases at V and 9 bases at J; junction bases unmatched: 8. Germline values: CDR1 SGHKS, CDR2 YYEKEE (reference sequence). The chain employs TRBV5-5 and TRBJ1-6; 8 positions agree with TRBD1. Sequencing was carried out using blood. The TCR was taken from a man aged 18 to 35 in good health. The CDR3 DNA reads as TGTGCCAGCAGCTCCGGACAGGGTTCGGGTTCACCCCTCCACTTT. Encoded protein: CASSSGQGSGSPLHF. Combining the CDR3 with reference TRBV5-5 and TRBJ1-6 gives the whole variable domain DAGVTQSPTHLIKTRGQQVTLRCSPISGHKSVSWYQQVLGQGPQFIFQYYEKEERGRGNFPDRFSARQFPNYSSELNVNALLLGDSALYLCASSSGQGSGSPLHFGNGTRLTVT.